The T cell receptor (beta chain) under discussion was sequenced for a study of blood T cell repertoires in COVID-19. The overall study: COVID-19 samples, acute and convalescent, were from the United States, Italy and Spain. T cells, B-cell-depleted T cells, or PBMCs provided the cDNA or gDNA that served as material.

Per germline, CDR1 SGHNT and CDR2 YYREEE (reference sequence). With 0 bases removed from V and 1 base from J, the gap between germline ends came to 4 bases. The CDR3 consists of 14 residues. Per the original methods: Reference gene primer amplification yielded estimated nucleated cell counts. This table comes from immunoSEQ multiplex PCR, and its TCRdb copy is limited to in-frame clones, with some not included. V and J calls and clone size come straight from that table; D and trimming were deduced from the DNA. Of about 250,000 clones detected, approximately 90% appear once; the ten largest clones hold roughly 6%.

The source material was peripheral blood. This chain connects TRBV5-4 to TRBJ2-2; D remains ambiguous. This sequence was found in a young woman with COVID-19, enrolled during active disease. The CDR3 nucleotides read TGTGCCAGCAGCTTGGCCAAGAACACCGGGGAGCTGTTTTTT. Residues: CASSLAKNTGELFF.